What follows describes a single T cell receptor (beta chain). The CDR3 consists of 15 residues. V lost 3 bases, J lost 0 bases, and 9 bases lay in between. Germline assignment: CDR1 LGHDT and CDR2 YNNKEL (reference sequence). These data belong to a study of blood T cell repertoires in COVID-19. This table comes from immunoSEQ multiplex PCR, and its TCRdb copy is limited to in-frame clones, with some not included. The sample has more than 95,000 clones; around 81% are singletons. The chain joins TRBV3-1 (or the pseudogene TRBV3-2) to TRBJ2-1; perhaps TRBD2 as D (6 bases). What was sequenced was peripheral blood. This TCR was recovered from a man aged 60 to 75 with acute or convalescent COVID-19. The CDR3 DNA is TGTGCCAGCAGCCACCCCGGGAGCTCCTACAATGAGCAGTTCTTC. The encoded protein is CASSHPGSSYNEQFF.